This T cell receptor (beta chain) was retrieved from a study of T cells of healthy individuals (dated by TCRdb to about 2018). The CDR3 holds 14 amino acids from the cysteine to the phenylalanine. Only the CDR3 part of the read is kept: 42 bases, read in frame from the first base. Trimming removed 1 base from V and 2 bases from J; the gene matches leave 2 bases unexplained. Based on the germline V gene, the CDR1 and CDR2 sequences are LGHNA and YNFKEQ. Worth noting for this clonotype: Its antigen is unknown. No base quality information exists; no much larger clone differs at one position.

The method behind the library was 5' RACE. Instrument on record: Illumina MiSeq. Through fastp at Q25 and MiXCR, TCRdb rebuilt clones from the public reads, retaining in-frame beta chains. A single entry per CDR3 protein holds the most common genes and DNA from its merged rows. The sample table records about 57,000 distinct CDR3 sequences; roughly 16% of these occur just once. The ten biggest clones cover less than 6% of the sample. The rearranged chain carries TRBV4-2 and TRBJ2-7, and TRBD2 matches 7 of the central bases. The TCR sequence derives from a human donor in good health. The nucleotides are TGTGCCAGCAGCCAAGGTCGGGGGGCCTACGAGCAGTACTTC. This gives the protein CASSQGRGAYEQYF.